A selection of T cell receptor beta chains follows, all from one sample in a study of T cell responses to AZD1222 COVID-19 vaccine. Assay used: immunoSEQ multiplex PCR; TCRdb lists only in-frame clones, some missing. Of around 140,000 clones listed, 92% are singletons. This specimen was peripheral blood, taken on day 0 of AZD1222 vaccination. These receptors came from an adult in good health. The CDR3 runs from the conserved cysteine through the conserved F or W. Each record gives: J gene, V gene, CDR3 protein.

>TRBJ2-2|TRBV9
CASSPTGTNTGELFF
>TRBJ1-2|TRBV10-3
CAISPGTGINYGYTF
>TRBJ2-2|TRBV7-9
CASSLYLGMGTGELFF
>TRBJ2-1|TRBV5-1
CASREGQNWGNEQFF
>TRBJ2-5|TRBV7-9
CASSDAVVGGPETQYF
>TRBJ1-2|TRBV28
CASSLPQGVTGYTF
>TRBJ2-5|TRBV19
CASSNWGTATQETQYF
>TRBJ2-7|TRBV28
CASSLEGGEQYF
>TRBJ2-1|TRBV4-2
CASSQDGITQSVYNEQFF
>TRBJ2-3|TRBV28
CASSLPGQSTDTQYF
>TRBJ1-4|TRBV7-9
CASSLGTDSREKLFF
>TRBJ2-5|TRBV18
CASSPPGTGDETQYF
>TRBJ1-2|TRBV28
CASSFRDSAFYGYTF
>TRBJ1-5|TRBV7-6
CASSSGRNQPQHF
>TRBJ2-3|TRBV19
CASSILQAPQYF
>TRBJ1-5|TRBV15
CATSTTGRGNQPQHF
>TRBJ2-2|TRBV10-3
CAISRTSGGANTGELFF
>TRBJ1-1|TRBV18
CASSPTGGSTEAFF
>TRBJ2-7|TRBV7-6
CASSLTDRGPYEQYF
>TRBJ2-5|TRBV9
CASSGGGSGIETQYF
>TRBJ1-2|TRBV7-9
CASSLVGFYGYTF
>TRBJ1-4|TRBV5-6
CASRRTGANEKLFF
>TRBJ2-4|TRBV18
CASSSEGMDKNIQYF